The 14 T cell receptor beta chains presented below share a single source sample, sequenced in a study of blood T cell repertoires in COVID-19. Sequencing was performed with immunoSEQ multiplex PCR; in TCRdb, only in-frame clones are kept and a portion is missing. The repertoire includes 70,000 to 85,000 clones, roughly four fifths of them detected once, and 8% to 13% sits in the top ten. Sequenced sample: peripheral blood. The origin of the receptors is a man aged 60 to 75 with acute or convalescent COVID-19.

The chain carries TRBV24-1 and TRBJ2-3; 10 bases agree with TRBD1. Losses at the gene ends were 0 bases for V and 0 bases for J; bases not matched to a gene: 5. CDR1 is KGHDR and CDR2 is SFDVKD in the germline V gene. The length of the CDR3 is 18 residues. The CDR3 DNA follows: TGTGCCACCAGTGATTTGCGGGACAGGGGAAAAAGCACAGATACGCAGTATTTT. Translated, it gives CATSDLRDRGKSTDTQYF.

The V call is TRBV18, the J call TRBJ2-7; D possibly corresponds to TRBD1 (5 bases). This CDR3 spans 14 amino acids. Per germline, CDR1 KGHSH and CDR2 LQKENI. Trimming took off 2 bases at V and 2 bases at J, with 10 bases between the two ends. CDR3 in DNA: TGTGCCAGCTCACCAGCGCAGGGAACCTACGAGCAGTACTTC. This encodes CASSPAQGTYEQYF.

The genes are TRBV18 and TRBJ2-1, with a weak D call TRBD1 (6 bases). Trimming removed 1 base from V and 6 bases from J, with 7 bases in between. CDR3 length: 13 residues. Germline CDR1 KGHSH, CDR2 LQKENI. The CDR3: CASSPQGVNEQFF. The CDR3, as DNA: TGTGCCAGCTCACCACAGGGGGTCAATGAGCAGTTCTTC.

This chain links TRBV4-2 with TRBJ2-3; 10 nucleotides agree with TRBD2. V gave up 0 bases and J gave up 3 bases; unmatched junction bases: 12. Germline CDR1 LGHNA, CDR2 YNFKEQ. This CDR3 comprises 19 residues. This CDR3 reads CASSQDWVRGTSATDTQYF. The CDR3 nucleotides are TGTGCCAGCAGCCAAGATTGGGTGCGAGGGACTAGCGCGACAGATACGCAGTATTTT.

This sequence joins TRBV2 and TRBJ2-5; 8 positions match TRBD1. With V trimmed by 7 bases and J by 7 bases, 8 bases remained unmatched. The CDR3 contains 13 residues. Germline CDR1 reads SNHLY; CDR2 reads FYNNEI. In DNA form, the CDR3 reads TGTGCCAGCACCCCGGACAGGGAGGCGACCCAGTACTTC. Translating it yields CASTPDREATQYF.

This chain links TRBV7-2 with TRBJ2-7; TRBD2 matches 7 bases. J gave up 5 bases and V 5 bases, and 15 bases lay outside the gene matches. The germline V gene encodes CDR1 SGHTA and CDR2 FQGNSA. The CDR3 runs to 16 residues. The CDR3 sequence is CASSLLEGASGNEQYF. CDR3 nucleotides: TGTGCCAGCAGCCTCCTGGAAGGGGCTAGCGGAAACGAGCAGTACTTC.

The chain has TRBV19 and TRBJ2-2; 8 positions agree with TRBD2. Germline CDR1 LNHDA, CDR2 SQIVND (reference sequence). The length of the CDR3 is 17 residues. With V trimmed by 5 bases and J by 4 bases, 12 bases remained unmatched. The CDR3 sequence is CASSVLRGGTTTGELFF. CDR3 nucleotides: TGTGCCAGTAGTGTCCTTCGGGGGGGGACGACCACCGGGGAGCTGTTTTTT.

The rearrangement joins TRBV11-2 to TRBJ1-3; D is uncertain. The length of the CDR3 is 15 residues. Germline CDR1 SGHAT, CDR2 FQNNGV. V lost 5 bases to trimming and J lost 0 bases, with 11 bases between them. DNA of the CDR3: TGTGCCAGCAGCCTCGGGATTAACTCTGGAAACACCATATATTTT. This encodes CASSLGINSGNTIYF.

The CDR3 is CASSWGQGRSPLHF. The CDR3 DNA reads TGTGCCAGCAGTTGGGGACAGGGACGTTCACCCCTCCACTTT. The genes are TRBV27 and TRBJ1-6, with 9 nucleotides matching TRBD1. The CDR3 length is 14 residues. V lost 4 bases, J lost 9 bases, and 4 bases stayed unmatched. Germline CDR1 MNHEY, CDR2 SMNVEV (reference sequence).

The chain combines TRBV2 with TRBJ2-5, with D tentatively TRBD2 (5 bases). V was shortened by 0 bases and J by 7 bases, with 9 bases between the two germline ends. This CDR3 contains 13 residues. Germline CDR1 is SNHLY and CDR2 is FYNNEI. CDR3 residues: CASSEARRRTQYF. The CDR3 region has the DNA TGTGCCAGCAGTGAAGCGCGGAGGCGGACCCAGTACTTC.

This chain uses TRBV5-1 with TRBJ1-5; 7 positions agree with TRBD1. The CDR3 loop spans 14 amino acids. V lost 4 bases to trimming and J lost 6 bases; unmatched junction nucleotides: 7. Germline values: CDR1 SGHRS, CDR2 YFSETQ. CDR3 bases: TGCGCCAGCAGCGAACAGGGGAATGGTCAGCCCCAGCATTTT. Protein: CASSEQGNGQPQHF.

This chain joins TRBV7-9 and TRBJ2-1; D is perhaps TRBD1 (6 bases). The CDR3 totals 13 residues. Germline lookup yields CDR1 SEHNR and CDR2 FQNEAQ (reference sequence). V gave up 3 bases and J gave up 8 bases, with 11 bases separating them. CDR3 nucleotides: TGTGCCAGCAGCTTTAACAGGGTAGATGAGCAGTTCTTC. It translates to CASSFNRVDEQFF.

The chain uses TRBV12-3 or TRBV12-4 and TRBJ1-6; 7 bases match TRBD1. J gave up 10 bases and V 8 bases, and 5 bases lay outside the gene matches. The CDR3 loop spans 12 amino acids. The CDR3 nucleotides read TGTGCCAGCCGACAGGGACCGTCACCCCTCCACTTT. The encoded protein is CASRQGPSPLHF.

This chain connects TRBV6-5 to TRBJ2-2; TRBD2 agrees at 8 bases. Germline CDR1 reads MNHEY; CDR2 reads SVGAGI. The CDR3 contains 16 residues. J lost 5 bases, V lost 0 bases, and 5 bases had no gene match. The CDR3 loop reads CASSYSLGGGTGELFF. The CDR3 coding sequence is TGTGCCAGCAGTTACTCGCTCGGGGGGGGAACCGGGGAGCTGTTTTTT.